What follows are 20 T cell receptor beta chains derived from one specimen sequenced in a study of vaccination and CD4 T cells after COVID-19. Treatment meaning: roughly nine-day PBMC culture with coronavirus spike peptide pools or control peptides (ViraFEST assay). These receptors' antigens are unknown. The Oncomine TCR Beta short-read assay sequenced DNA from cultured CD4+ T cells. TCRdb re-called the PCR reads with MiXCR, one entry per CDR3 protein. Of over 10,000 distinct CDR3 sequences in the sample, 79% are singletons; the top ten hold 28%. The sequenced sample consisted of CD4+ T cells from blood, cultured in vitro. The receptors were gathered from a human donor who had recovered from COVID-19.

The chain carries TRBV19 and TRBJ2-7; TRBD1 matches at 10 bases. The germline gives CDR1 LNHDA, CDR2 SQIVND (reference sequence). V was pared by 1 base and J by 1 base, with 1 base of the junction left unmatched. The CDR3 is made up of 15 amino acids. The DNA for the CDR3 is TGTGCCAGTAGTATAGCGGGACAGGGGTCCTACGAGCAGTACTTC. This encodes CASSIAGQGSYEQYF.

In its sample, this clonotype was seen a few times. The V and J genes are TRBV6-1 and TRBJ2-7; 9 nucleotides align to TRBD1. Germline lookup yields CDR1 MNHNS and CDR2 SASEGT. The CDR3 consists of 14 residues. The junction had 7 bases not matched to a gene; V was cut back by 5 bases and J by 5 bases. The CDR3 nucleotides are TGTGCCAGCAGTCCAGGGACAGGGTTCCACGAGCAGTACTTC. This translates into CASSPGTGFHEQYF.

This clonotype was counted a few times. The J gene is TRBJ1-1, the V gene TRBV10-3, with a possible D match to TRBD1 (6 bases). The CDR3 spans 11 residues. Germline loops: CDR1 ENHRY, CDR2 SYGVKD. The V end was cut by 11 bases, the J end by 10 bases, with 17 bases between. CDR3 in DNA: TGTGCCGGTGGGGGCGATATCGGAGCTTTCTTT. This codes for CAGGGDIGAFF.

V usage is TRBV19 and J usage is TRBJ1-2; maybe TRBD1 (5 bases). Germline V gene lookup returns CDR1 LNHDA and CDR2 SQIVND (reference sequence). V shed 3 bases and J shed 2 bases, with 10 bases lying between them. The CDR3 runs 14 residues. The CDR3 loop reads CASSMGRLNYGYTF. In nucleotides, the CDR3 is TGTGCCAGTAGTATGGGACGGCTAAACTATGGCTACACCTTC.

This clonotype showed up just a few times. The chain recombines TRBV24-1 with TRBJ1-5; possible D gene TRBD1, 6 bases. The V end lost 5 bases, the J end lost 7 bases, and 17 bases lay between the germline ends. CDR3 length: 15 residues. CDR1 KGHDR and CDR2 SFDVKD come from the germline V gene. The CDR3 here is CATSAPGGPGQPQHF. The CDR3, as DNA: TGTGCCACCAGTGCCCCTGGGGGGCCGGGGCAGCCCCAGCATTTT.

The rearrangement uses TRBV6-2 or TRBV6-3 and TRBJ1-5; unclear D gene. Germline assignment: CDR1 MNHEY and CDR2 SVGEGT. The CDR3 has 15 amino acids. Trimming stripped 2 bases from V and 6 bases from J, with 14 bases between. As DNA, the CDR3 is TGTGCCAGCAGTTACGGAGCTAGAGGCCCTCAGCCCCAGCATTTT. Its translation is CASSYGARGPQPQHF.

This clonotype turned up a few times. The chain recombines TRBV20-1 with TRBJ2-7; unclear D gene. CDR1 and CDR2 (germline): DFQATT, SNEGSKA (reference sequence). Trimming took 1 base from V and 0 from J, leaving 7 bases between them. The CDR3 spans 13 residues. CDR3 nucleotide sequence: TGCAGTGCTAGAGGCAGTCCCTCCTACGAGCAGTACTTC. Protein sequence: CSARGSPSYEQYF.

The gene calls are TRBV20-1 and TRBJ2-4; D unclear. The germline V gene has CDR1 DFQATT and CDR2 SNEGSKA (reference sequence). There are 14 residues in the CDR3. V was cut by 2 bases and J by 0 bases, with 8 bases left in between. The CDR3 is CSARQTIAKNIQYF. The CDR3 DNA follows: TGCAGTGCTAGACAGACAATAGCCAAAAACATTCAGTACTTC.

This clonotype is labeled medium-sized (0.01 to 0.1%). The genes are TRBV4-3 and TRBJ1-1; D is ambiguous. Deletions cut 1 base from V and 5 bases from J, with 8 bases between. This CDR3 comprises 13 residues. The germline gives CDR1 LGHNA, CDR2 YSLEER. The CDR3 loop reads CASSQGSPTEAFF. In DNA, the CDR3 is TGCGCCAGCAGCCAAGGGAGCCCGACTGAAGCTTTCTTT.

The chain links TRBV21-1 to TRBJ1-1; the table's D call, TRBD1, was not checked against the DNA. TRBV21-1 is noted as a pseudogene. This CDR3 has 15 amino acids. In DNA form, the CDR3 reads TGTGCCAGCAGCAAGGGACGACAAATGAACACTGAAGCTTTCTTT. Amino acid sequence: CASSKGRQMNTEAFF.

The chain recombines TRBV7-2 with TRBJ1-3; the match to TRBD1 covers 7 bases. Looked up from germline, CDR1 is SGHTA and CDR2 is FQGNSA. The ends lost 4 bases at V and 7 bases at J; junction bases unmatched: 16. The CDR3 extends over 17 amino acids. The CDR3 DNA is TGTGCCAGCAGCTACCGCTCTCGACAGGGTCAGGGGAACACCATATATTTT. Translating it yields CASSYRSRQGQGNTIYF. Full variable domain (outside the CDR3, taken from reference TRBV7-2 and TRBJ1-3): GAGVSQSPSNKVTEKGKDVELRCDPISGHTALYWYRQSLGQGLEFLIYFQGNSAPDKSGLPSDRFSAERTGGSVSTLTIQRTQQEDSAVYLCASSYRSRQGQGNTIYFGEGSWLTVV.

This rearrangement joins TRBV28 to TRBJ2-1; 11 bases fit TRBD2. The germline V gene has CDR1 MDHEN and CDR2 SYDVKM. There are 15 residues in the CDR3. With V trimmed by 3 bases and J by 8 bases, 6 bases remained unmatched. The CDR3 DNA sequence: TGTGCCAGCAGTTTCGAACTAGCGGGAGTACATGAGCAGTTCTTC. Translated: CASSFELAGVHEQFF.

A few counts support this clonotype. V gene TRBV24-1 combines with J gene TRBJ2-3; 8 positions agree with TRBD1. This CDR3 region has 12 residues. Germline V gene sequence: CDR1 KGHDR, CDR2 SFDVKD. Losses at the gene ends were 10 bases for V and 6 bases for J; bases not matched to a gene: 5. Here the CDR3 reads CATGQGMDTQYF. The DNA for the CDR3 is TGTGCCACAGGACAGGGAATGGATACGCAGTATTTT.

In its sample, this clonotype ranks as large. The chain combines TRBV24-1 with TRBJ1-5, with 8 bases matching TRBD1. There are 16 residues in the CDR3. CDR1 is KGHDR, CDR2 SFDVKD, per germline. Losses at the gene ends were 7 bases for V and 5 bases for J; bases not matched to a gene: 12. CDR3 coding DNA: TGTGCCACCAGCGACCCGGCCAGGGGGCCCGATCAGCCCCAGCATTTT. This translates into CATSDPARGPDQPQHF.

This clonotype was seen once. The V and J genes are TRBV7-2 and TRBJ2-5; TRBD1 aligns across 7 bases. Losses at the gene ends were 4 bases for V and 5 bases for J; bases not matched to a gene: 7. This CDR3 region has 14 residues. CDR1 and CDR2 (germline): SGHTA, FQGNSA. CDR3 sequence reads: CASSSKTGLETQYF. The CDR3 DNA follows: TGTGCCAGCAGCTCAAAGACAGGGCTGGAGACCCAGTACTTC.

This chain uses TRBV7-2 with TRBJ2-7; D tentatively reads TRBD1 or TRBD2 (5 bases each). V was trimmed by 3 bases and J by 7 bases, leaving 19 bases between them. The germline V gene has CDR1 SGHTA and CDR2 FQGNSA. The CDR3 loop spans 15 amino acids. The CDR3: CASSLAGTERGEQYF. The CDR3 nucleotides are TGTGCCAGCAGCTTGGCAGGGACCGAACGGGGTGAGCAGTACTTC.

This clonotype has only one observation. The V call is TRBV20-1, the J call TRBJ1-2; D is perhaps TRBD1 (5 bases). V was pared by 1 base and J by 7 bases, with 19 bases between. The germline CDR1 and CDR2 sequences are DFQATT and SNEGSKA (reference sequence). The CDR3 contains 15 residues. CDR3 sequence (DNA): TGCAGTGCTAGAGGCCCCGGGGGATCTCATGGTGGCTACACCTTC. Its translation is CSARGPGGSHGGYTF.

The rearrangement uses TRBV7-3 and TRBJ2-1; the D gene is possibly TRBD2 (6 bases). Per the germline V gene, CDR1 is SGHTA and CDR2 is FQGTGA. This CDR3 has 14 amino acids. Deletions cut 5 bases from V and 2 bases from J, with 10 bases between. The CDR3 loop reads CASSPGGAYNEQFF. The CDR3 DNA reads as TGTGCCAGCAGCCCCGGGGGAGCCTACAATGAGCAGTTCTTC.

The CDR3 here is CASSDLGFGEQYF. In nucleotides, the CDR3 is TGTGCCAGCAGTGACCTGGGTTTCGGCGAGCAGTACTTC. The gene calls are TRBV6-1 and TRBJ2-7; D not certain. CDR1 and CDR2 (germline): MNHNS, SASEGT. The CDR3 has 13 residues. Deletions cut 3 bases from V and 6 bases from J, with 12 bases between.

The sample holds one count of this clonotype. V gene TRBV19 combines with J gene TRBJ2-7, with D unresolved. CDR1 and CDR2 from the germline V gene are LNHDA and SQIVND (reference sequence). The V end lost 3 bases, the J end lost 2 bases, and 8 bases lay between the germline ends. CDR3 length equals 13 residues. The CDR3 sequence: CASSIPPTYEQYF. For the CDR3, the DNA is TGTGCCAGTAGTATCCCACCGACCTACGAGCAGTACTTC.